Given below is one TCR beta chain in context. Its antigen is unknown. The source of the sample is a study of cytomegalovirus exposure and HLA in healthy donors. Study information: The Caucasian-associated ancestry cluster held about 80% of 350 to 450 genotyped donors.

General study points: Rare sequences made up most TCRs, while some public TCRs were found in many donors. Presence/absence analyses assumed roughly uniform sequencing depth across donors, which may not hold.

In the PCR, 60 Vbeta and 13 Jbeta primers were used. Profiling relied on immunoSEQ multiplex PCR, and the TCRdb table lists in-frame clones only, not all of them. The sample gives more than 65,000 clones, 75% to 80% of which show up once; about 6.4% is in the top ten. There are 13 residues in the CDR3. The germline V gene has CDR1 SEHNR and CDR2 FQNEAQ (reference sequence). With 5 bases removed from V and 6 bases from J, the gap between germline ends came to 12 bases. V and J are TRBV7-9 and TRBJ2-3, with TRBD1 as a possible D gene (5 bases). The specimen was PBMCs. The receptor comes from a female donor in good health and CMV-seronegative. The CDR3 region is CASSTRQTDTQYF. DNA for the CDR3: TGTGCCAGCAGCACCCGACAGACGGATACGCAGTATTTT.